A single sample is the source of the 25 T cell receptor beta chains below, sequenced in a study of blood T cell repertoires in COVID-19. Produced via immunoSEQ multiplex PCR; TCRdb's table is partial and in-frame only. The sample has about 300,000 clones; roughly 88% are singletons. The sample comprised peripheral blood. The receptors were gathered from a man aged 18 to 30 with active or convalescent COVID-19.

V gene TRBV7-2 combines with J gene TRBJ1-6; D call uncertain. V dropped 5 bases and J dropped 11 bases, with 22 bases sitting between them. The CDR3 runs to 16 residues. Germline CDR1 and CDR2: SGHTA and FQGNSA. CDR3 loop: CASSLYGHSPETPLHF. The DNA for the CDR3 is TGTGCCAGCAGCCTATACGGCCATTCCCCGGAGACACCCCTCCACTTT.

The CDR3 coding sequence is TGCAGTGCCCGGGGAAGGCCCCAGCATTTT. As protein: CSARGRPQHF. This rearrangement joins TRBV20-1 to TRBJ1-5; D remains ambiguous. The germline V gene encodes CDR1 DFQATT and CDR2 SNEGSKA (reference sequence). V gave up 6 bases and J gave up 9 bases, with 9 bases separating them. CDR3 length: 10 residues.

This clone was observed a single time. The CDR3 sequence: CASSGNRGGRNEQFF. The CDR3 region has the DNA TGTGCCAGCAGTGGAAACAGGGGGGGAAGGAATGAGCAGTTCTTC. This chain links TRBV6-4 with TRBJ2-1; perhaps TRBD1 as D (8 bases). The CDR3 spans 15 residues. V lost 4 bases, J lost 7 bases, and 17 bases lay in between. Germline CDR1 is MRHNA and CDR2 is SNTAGT.

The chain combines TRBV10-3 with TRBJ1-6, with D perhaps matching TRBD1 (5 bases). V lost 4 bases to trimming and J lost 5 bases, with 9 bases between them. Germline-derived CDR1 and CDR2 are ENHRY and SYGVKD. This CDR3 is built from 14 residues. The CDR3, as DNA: TGTGCCATCAGTGCCAGGGAAGATAATTCACCCCTCCACTTT. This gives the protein CAISAREDNSPLHF.

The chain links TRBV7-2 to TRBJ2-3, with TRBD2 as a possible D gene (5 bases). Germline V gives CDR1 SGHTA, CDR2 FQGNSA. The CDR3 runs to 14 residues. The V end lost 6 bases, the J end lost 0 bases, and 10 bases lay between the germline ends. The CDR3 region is CASSRTASTDTQYF. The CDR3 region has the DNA TGTGCCAGCAGTCGGACTGCTAGCACAGATACGCAGTATTTT. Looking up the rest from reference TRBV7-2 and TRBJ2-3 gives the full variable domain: GAGVSQSPSNKVTEKGKDVELRCDPISGHTALYWYRQSLGQGLEFLIYFQGNSAPDKSGLPSDRFSAERTGGSVSTLTIQRTQQEDSAVYLCASSRTASTDTQYFGPGTRLTVL.

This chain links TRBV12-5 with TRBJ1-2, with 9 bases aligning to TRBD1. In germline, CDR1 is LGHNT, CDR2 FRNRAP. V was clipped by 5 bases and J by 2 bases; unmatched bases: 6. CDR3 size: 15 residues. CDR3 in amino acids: CASGPWDRANYGYTF. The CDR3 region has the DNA TGTGCTAGTGGTCCATGGGACAGGGCCAACTATGGCTACACCTTC.

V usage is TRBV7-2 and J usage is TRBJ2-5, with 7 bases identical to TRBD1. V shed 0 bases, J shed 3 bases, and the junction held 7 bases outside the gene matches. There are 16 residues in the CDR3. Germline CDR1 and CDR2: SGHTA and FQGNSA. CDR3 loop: CASSLARTGPKETQYF. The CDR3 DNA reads TGTGCCAGCAGCTTAGCTAGGACAGGACCCAAAGAGACCCAGTACTTC.

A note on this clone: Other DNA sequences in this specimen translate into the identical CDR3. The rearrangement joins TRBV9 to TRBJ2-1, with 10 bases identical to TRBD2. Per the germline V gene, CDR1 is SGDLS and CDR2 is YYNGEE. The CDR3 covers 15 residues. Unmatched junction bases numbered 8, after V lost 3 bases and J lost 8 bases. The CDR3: CASSALAGGGDEQFF. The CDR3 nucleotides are TGTGCCAGCAGCGCTTTAGCGGGGGGCGGAGATGAGCAGTTCTTC.

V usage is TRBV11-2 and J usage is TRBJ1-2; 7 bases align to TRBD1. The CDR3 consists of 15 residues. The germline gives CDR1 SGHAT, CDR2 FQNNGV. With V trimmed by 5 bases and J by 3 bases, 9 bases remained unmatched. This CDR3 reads CASSVEGAADYGYTF. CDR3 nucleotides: TGTGCCAGCAGCGTCGAGGGGGCCGCCGACTATGGCTACACCTTC.

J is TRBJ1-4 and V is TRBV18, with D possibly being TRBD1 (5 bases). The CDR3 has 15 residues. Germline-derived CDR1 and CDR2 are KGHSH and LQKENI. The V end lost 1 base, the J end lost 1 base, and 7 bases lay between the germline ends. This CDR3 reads CASSPLGGTNEKLFF. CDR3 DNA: TGTGCCAGCTCACCACTCGGGGGAACTAATGAAAAACTGTTTTTT.

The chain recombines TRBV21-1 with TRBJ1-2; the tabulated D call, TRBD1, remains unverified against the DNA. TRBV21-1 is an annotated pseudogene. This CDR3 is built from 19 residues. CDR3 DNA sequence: TGTGCCAGCAGCAAAGAGTATTCGATTGGGGACAGGAATAACTATGGCTACACCTTC. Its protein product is CASSKEYSIGDRNNYGYTF.

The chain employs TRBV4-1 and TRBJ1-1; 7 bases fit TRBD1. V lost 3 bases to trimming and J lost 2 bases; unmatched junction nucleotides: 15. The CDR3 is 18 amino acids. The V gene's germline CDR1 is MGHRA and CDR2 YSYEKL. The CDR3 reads CASSQARGVTGTNTEAFF. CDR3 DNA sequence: TGCGCCAGCAGCCAGGCCAGGGGGGTGACAGGAACTAACACTGAAGCTTTCTTT.

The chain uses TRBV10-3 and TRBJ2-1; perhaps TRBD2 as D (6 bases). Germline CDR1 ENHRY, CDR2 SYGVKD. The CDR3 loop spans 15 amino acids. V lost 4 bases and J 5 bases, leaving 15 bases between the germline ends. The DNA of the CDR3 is TGTGCCATCAGTGGTTCAGGGAGGATTAACAATGAGCAGTTCTTC. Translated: CAISGSGRINNEQFF.

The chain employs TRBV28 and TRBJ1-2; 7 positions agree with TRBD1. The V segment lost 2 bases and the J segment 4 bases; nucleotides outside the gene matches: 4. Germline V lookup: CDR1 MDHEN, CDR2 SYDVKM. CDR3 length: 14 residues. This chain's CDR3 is CASSLRTGGYGYTF. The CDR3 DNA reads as TGTGCCAGCAGTTTAAGGACAGGTGGCTATGGCTACACCTTC.

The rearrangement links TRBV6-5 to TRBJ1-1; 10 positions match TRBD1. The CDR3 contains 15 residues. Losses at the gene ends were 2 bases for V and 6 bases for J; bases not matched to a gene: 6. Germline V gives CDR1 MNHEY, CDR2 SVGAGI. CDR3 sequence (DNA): TGTGCCAGCAGTTACGTTCCGGGACAGGGGTCTGAAGCTTTCTTT. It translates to CASSYVPGQGSEAFF.

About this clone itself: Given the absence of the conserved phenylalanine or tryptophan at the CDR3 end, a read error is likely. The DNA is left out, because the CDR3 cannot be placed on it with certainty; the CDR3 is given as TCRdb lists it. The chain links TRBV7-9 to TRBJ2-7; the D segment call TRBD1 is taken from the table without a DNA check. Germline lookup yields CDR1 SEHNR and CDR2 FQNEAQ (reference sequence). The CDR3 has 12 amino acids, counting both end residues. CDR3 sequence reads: CASSLVQGPEFL.

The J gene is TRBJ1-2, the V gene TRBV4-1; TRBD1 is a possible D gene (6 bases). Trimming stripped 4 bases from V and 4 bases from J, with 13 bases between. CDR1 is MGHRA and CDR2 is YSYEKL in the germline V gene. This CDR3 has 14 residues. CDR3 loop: CASSPAQGFYGYTF. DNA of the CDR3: TGCGCCAGCAGCCCGGCACAGGGCTTCTATGGCTACACCTTC.

CDR3 protein: CASSVAGAGEQYF. CDR3 DNA: TGTGCCAGCAGCGTAGCTGGGGCCGGCGAGCAGTACTTC. This chain uses TRBV9 with TRBJ2-7, with a possible D match to TRBD1 (5 bases). The CDR3 runs 13 residues. Trimming shortened V by 0 bases and J by 6 bases, and 10 bases separated the two germline ends. From germline, CDR1 is SGDLS and CDR2 YYNGEE.

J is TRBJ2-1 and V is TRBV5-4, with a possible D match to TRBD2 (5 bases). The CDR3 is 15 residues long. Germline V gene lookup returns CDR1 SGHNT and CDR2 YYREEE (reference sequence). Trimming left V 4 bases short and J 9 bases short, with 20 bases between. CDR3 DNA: TGTGCCAGCAGCCCCATCCGGGGAGTTTTTGTTGAGCAGTTCTTC. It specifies CASSPIRGVFVEQFF.

CDR3 DNA: TGCGCCAGCAGCCAAGACGCTAGTAATCAGCCCCAGCATTTT. Protein product: CASSQDASNQPQHF. The chain uses TRBV4-1 and TRBJ1-5; D is unclear. This CDR3 is 14 amino acids long. Looked up from germline, CDR1 is MGHRA and CDR2 is YSYEKL. V lost 0 bases and J lost 4, with 7 bases in between.

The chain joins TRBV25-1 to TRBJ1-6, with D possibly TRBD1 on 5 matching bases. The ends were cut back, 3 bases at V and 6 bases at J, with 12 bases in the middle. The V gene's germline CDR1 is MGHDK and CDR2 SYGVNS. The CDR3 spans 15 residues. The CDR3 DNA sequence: TGTGCCAGCAGTGACTCTCAGGGCGGTAATTCACCCCTCCACTTT. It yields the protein CASSDSQGGNSPLHF.

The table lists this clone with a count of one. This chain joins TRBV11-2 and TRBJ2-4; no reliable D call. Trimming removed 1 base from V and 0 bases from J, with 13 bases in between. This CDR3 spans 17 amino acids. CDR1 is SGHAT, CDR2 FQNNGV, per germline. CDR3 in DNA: TGTGCCAGCAGCTTAGGGGCACTCTTAATAGCCAAAAACATTCAGTACTTC. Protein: CASSLGALLIAKNIQYF.

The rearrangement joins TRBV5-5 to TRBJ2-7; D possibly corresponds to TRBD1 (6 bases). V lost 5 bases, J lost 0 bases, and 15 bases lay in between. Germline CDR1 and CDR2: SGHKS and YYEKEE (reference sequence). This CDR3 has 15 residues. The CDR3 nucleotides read TGTGCCAGCAGGCCCGCCCCGGACAGCTCCTACGAGCAGTACTTC. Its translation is CASRPAPDSSYEQYF.

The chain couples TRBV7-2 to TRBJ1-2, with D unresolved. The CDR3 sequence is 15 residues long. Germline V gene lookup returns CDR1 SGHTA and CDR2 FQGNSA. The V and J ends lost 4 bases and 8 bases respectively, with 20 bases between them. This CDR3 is CASSYSGFQSGGYTF. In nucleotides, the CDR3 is TGTGCCAGCAGCTACTCCGGGTTCCAAAGCGGGGGCTACACCTTC.

CDR3 amino acids: CASSLSGRGNQPQHF. CDR3 DNA sequence: TGTGCCAGCAGCCTCAGCGGGCGAGGCAATCAGCCCCAGCATTTT. The chain uses TRBV7-9 and TRBJ1-5, with D unresolved. The length of the CDR3 is 15 residues. Germline assignment: CDR1 SEHNR and CDR2 FQNEAQ (reference sequence). V was cut by 5 bases and J by 2 bases, with 13 bases left in between.